One and the same sample provided the 27 T cell receptor beta chains below, sequenced in a study of T cell responses to AZD1222 COVID-19 vaccine. The method was immunoSEQ multiplex PCR; TCRdb's version includes in-frame clones alone and lacks a portion of them. The sample carries some 130,000 clones, roughly nine tenths recorded once. The source material was peripheral blood, sampled on day 0 of AZD1222 vaccination. The receptors originated from an adult in good health.

This chain connects TRBV4-1 to TRBJ1-2; D is ambiguous. Germline CDR1 MGHRA, CDR2 YSYEKL. The CDR3 covers 12 residues. Trimming removed 2 bases at V and 5 bases at J, with 6 bases between. In DNA, the CDR3 is TGCGCCAGCAGCCAACCGGGGTATGGCTACACCTTC. It yields the protein CASSQPGYGYTF.

V usage is TRBV3-1 (or the pseudogene TRBV3-2) and J usage is TRBJ2-1; the match to TRBD2 covers 13 bases. V was clipped by 3 bases and J by 2 bases; unmatched bases: 13. From germline, CDR1 is LGHDT and CDR2 YNNKEL (reference sequence). The CDR3 is 20 residues long. The CDR3 DNA is TGTGCCAGCAGCCAGGGGGCGGGACTAGCGGGACCCGCTACCTACAATGAGCAGTTCTTC. This sequence encodes CASSQGAGLAGPATYNEQFF.

V gene TRBV27 combines with J gene TRBJ2-2; D is uncertain. CDR3 length: 16 residues. Germline loops: CDR1 MNHEY, CDR2 SMNVEV (reference sequence). The V gene lost 1 base and the J gene lost 2 bases, with 11 bases spanning the gap. Here the CDR3 DNA reads TGTGCCAGCAGTTTATTAGTCGCTACCAACACCGGGGAGCTGTTTTTT. It encodes CASSLLVATNTGELFF.

V is TRBV10-3 and J is TRBJ1-2; D uncertain. V lost 7 bases and J 0 bases, leaving 6 bases between the germline ends. Germline V gene sequence: CDR1 ENHRY, CDR2 SYGVKD. The CDR3 extends over 12 amino acids. CDR3 sequence: CAITDTNYGYTF. CDR3 nucleotide sequence: TGTGCCATCACGGATACTAACTATGGCTACACCTTC.

V and J are TRBV29-1 and TRBJ1-2; 8 nucleotides line up with TRBD1. V lost 3 bases and J lost 7; bases outside the gene matches: 10. This CDR3 has 14 residues. The germline V gene encodes CDR1 SQVTM and CDR2 ANQGSEA. The CDR3 here is CSVEVSGGWGGYTF. The DNA of the CDR3 is TGCAGCGTTGAGGTTTCAGGGGGCTGGGGTGGCTACACCTTC.

CDR3 in amino acids: CASSSTARAGYTF. CDR3 nucleotides: TGTGCCAGCAGCTCCACAGCCCGGGCTGGCTACACCTTC. The chain has TRBV6-5 and TRBJ1-2; D is uncertain. Germline V gene lookup returns CDR1 MNHEY and CDR2 SVGAGI. V dropped 6 bases and J dropped 7 bases, with 15 bases sitting between them. The CDR3 consists of 13 residues.

The chain links TRBV5-6 to TRBJ2-5; D gene uncertain. This CDR3 contains 13 residues. The germline V gene encodes CDR1 SGHDT and CDR2 YYEEEE. V lost 0 bases and J lost 2, with 5 bases in between. CDR3 loop: CASSLEPQETQYF. The CDR3 DNA is TGTGCCAGCAGCTTGGAACCGCAAGAGACCCAGTACTTC.

The chain uses TRBV29-1 and TRBJ2-1, with 7 bases aligning to TRBD2. This CDR3 has 14 amino acids. Germline V gene data show CDR1 as SQVTM and CDR2 as ANQGSEA. After removal of 6 bases from V and 0 bases from J, the junction contained 5 bases not matched to a gene. The CDR3 sequence: CSVVSGVSYNEQFF. The CDR3 coding sequence is TGCAGCGTGGTGAGCGGGGTCTCCTACAATGAGCAGTTCTTC.

V and J are TRBV5-4 and TRBJ1-2, with a possible D match to TRBD1 (5 bases). V was trimmed by 0 bases and J by 4 bases, leaving 10 bases between them. Germline lookup yields CDR1 SGHNT and CDR2 YYREEE (reference sequence). The CDR3 totals 14 residues. CDR3 in DNA: TGTGCCAGCAGCTTGGGGGTAGGGGCCTATGGCTACACCTTC. Residues: CASSLGVGAYGYTF.

The chain links TRBV6-6 to TRBJ2-1, with D maybe TRBD1 (6 bases). This CDR3 region has 15 residues. CDR1 and CDR2 from the germline V gene are MNHNY and SVGAGI (reference sequence). Trimming took off 6 bases at V and 3 bases at J, with 15 bases between the two ends. The CDR3 nucleotides are TGTGCCAGCAGATTGGACGGACAGCACTACAATGAGCAGTTCTTC. It codes for CASRLDGQHYNEQFF.

The chain joins TRBV7-9 to TRBJ1-4, with D unresolved. CDR1 and CDR2 (germline): SEHNR, FQNEAQ (reference sequence). The V end lost 2 bases, the J end lost 5 bases, and 3 bases lay between the germline ends. The CDR3 runs 12 residues. The CDR3 nucleotides read TGTGCCAGCAGCTTAAAGAATGAAAAACTGTTTTTT. Encoded protein: CASSLKNEKLFF. The full variable domain, its missing parts supplied by reference TRBV7-9 and TRBJ1-4, is DTGVSQNPRHKITKRGQNVTFRCDPISEHNRLYWYRQTLGQGPEFLTYFQNEAQLEKSRLLSDRFSAERPKGSFSTLEIQRTEQGDSAMYLCASSLKNEKLFFGSGTQLSVL.

The CDR3 DNA reads TGTGCCAGCAGCCCTGGAAACACCATATATTTT. Amino acid sequence: CASSPGNTIYF. The V call is TRBV7-6, the J call TRBJ1-3; D not resolved. CDR3 length: 11 amino acids. Germline V gene lookup returns CDR1 SGHVS and CDR2 FNYEAQ. Trimming took 5 bases from V and 2 from J, leaving 1 base between them. The whole variable domain, filled in from reference TRBV7-6 and TRBJ1-3, reads GAGVSQSPRYKVTKRGQDVALRCDPISGHVSLYWYRQALGQGPEFLTYFNYEAQQDKSGLPNDRFSAERPEGSISTLTIQRTEQRDSAMYRCASSPGNTIYFGEGSWLTVV.

This chain's CDR3 is CASSEGKGTGELFF. CDR3 DNA: TGTGCCAGCAGTGAAGGGAAGGGCACCGGGGAGCTGTTTTTT. The chain links TRBV6-1 to TRBJ2-2; D unresolved. The CDR3 length is 14 residues. Trimming shortened V by 1 base and J by 4 bases, and 7 bases separated the two germline ends. Germline loops: CDR1 MNHNS, CDR2 SASEGT.

V usage is TRBV2 and J usage is TRBJ1-2; D remains ambiguous. CDR1 is SNHLY, CDR2 FYNNEI, per germline. The CDR3 is 14 residues long. Trimming pared 8 bases from V and 8 bases from J, leaving 21 bases between. The CDR3 spells CASFARAAYMGYTF. Here the CDR3 DNA reads TGTGCCAGCTTTGCACGGGCCGCCTATATGGGCTACACCTTC.

This sequence joins TRBV5-5 and TRBJ1-1; TRBD1 might be the D (5 bases). The CDR3 totals 16 residues. The V end lost 2 bases, the J end lost 4 bases, and 18 bases lay between the germline ends. CDR1 and CDR2 (germline): SGHKS, YYEKEE (reference sequence). The CDR3 DNA reads TGTGCCAGCAGCTTCAGCGGGGCCGGTCTTGTCACTGAAGCTTTCTTT. Translated, it gives CASSFSGAGLVTEAFF. The complete variable domain, with remaining parts taken from reference TRBV5-5 and TRBJ1-1, reads DAGVTQSPTHLIKTRGQQVTLRCSPISGHKSVSWYQQVLGQGPQFIFQYYEKEERGRGNFPDRFSARQFPNYSSELNVNALLLGDSALYLCASSFSGAGLVTEAFFGQGTRLTVV.

The CDR3 reads CASSPQGNLNYGYTF. As DNA, the CDR3 is TGTGCCAGCAGCCCACAGGGAAACCTTAACTATGGCTACACCTTC. The gene calls are TRBV7-8 and TRBJ1-2; tentatively, D is TRBD1 (6 bases). The CDR3 contains 15 residues. From germline, CDR1 is SGHVS and CDR2 FQNEAQ. V was shortened by 5 bases and J by 1 base, with 14 bases between the two germline ends.

As for this clone: Possible read error: a much larger clone is one base away. The V call is TRBV5-6, the J call TRBJ2-1; TRBD2 is a possible D gene (5 bases). CDR3 length: 15 residues. The ends were cut back, 3 bases at V and 8 bases at J, with 18 bases in the middle. Germline CDR1 and CDR2: SGHDT and YYEEEE. The CDR3 coding sequence is TGTGCCAGCAGCTCTTTGTACGTGGGAGATTATGAGCAGTTCTTC. It is translated as CASSSLYVGDYEQFF. Full variable domain (remainder filled in from reference TRBV5-6 and TRBJ2-1): DAGVTQSPTHLIKTRGQQVTLRCSPKSGHDTVSWYQQALGQGPQFIFQYYEEEERQRGNFPDRFSGHQFPNYSSELNVNALLLGDSALYLCASSSLYVGDYEQFFGPGTRLTVL.

This clone was recorded once. This chain links TRBV29-1 with TRBJ2-7; TRBD1 agrees at 9 bases. V dropped 3 bases and J dropped 7; count of bases not matched to a gene: 7. This CDR3 is 13 amino acids long. Germline assignment: CDR1 SQVTM and CDR2 ANQGSEA. CDR3 nucleotide sequence: TGCAGCGTTGATGCCGGGACAGGGCCTGAGCAGTACTTC. It codes for CSVDAGTGPEQYF.

The chain carries TRBV12-3 or TRBV12-4 and TRBJ1-2; D is unresolved. This CDR3 is 13 amino acids long. The germline V and J ends were trimmed by 4 bases and 4 bases, with 10 bases remaining between them. CDR3 region: CASSWPSTYGYTF. CDR3 sequence (DNA): TGTGCCAGCAGTTGGCCCTCGACCTATGGCTACACCTTC.

This chain joins TRBV28 and TRBJ1-5; no firm D call. V gave up 6 bases and J gave up 7 bases, with 16 bases separating them. The CDR3 sequence is 14 residues long. Germline CDR1 is MDHEN and CDR2 is SYDVKM. The CDR3 is CASRTFALGQPQHF. CDR3 sequence (DNA): TGTGCCAGCAGAACTTTTGCGTTGGGGCAGCCCCAGCATTTT.

This clone was observed a few times. The V and J genes are TRBV2 and TRBJ1-1; D gene uncertain. Trimming cost V 8 bases and J 5 bases, with 12 bases left between them. The CDR3 length is 12 residues. Germline values: CDR1 SNHLY, CDR2 FYNNEI. As DNA, the CDR3 is TGTGCCAGCTTAGCGATCCGGACTGAAGCTTTCTTT. This sequence encodes CASLAIRTEAFF.

This chain joins TRBV3-1 (or the pseudogene TRBV3-2) and TRBJ1-2; D ambiguous. Germline V gene lookup returns CDR1 LGHDT and CDR2 YNNKEL (reference sequence). Trimming left V 7 bases short and J 10 bases short, with 22 bases between. The CDR3 sequence is 14 residues long. CDR3 residues: CASTPDRGSRLYTF. In DNA form, the CDR3 reads TGTGCCAGCACCCCAGATCGGGGATCCCGCCTCTACACCTTC.

This clone was counted once. This chain uses TRBV10-1 with TRBJ2-2, with 8 nucleotides matching TRBD2. The V gene end was trimmed by 4 bases and the J gene end by 3 bases; junction bases not matched to a gene: 4. The germline V gene encodes CDR1 WNHNN and CDR2 SYGVQD (reference sequence). CDR3 size: 15 residues. The CDR3 sequence is CASSGASGYTGELFF. The CDR3 region has the DNA TGCGCCAGCAGTGGGGCTAGCGGGTACACCGGGGAGCTGTTTTTT.

The genes are TRBV4-3 and TRBJ2-1; D is uncertain. The CDR3 consists of 16 residues. The V gene lost 1 base and the J gene lost 2 bases, with 12 bases spanning the gap. Germline CDR1 and CDR2: LGHNA and YSLEER. The CDR3 loop reads CASSQGPSTAYNEQFF. The DNA of the CDR3 is TGCGCCAGCAGCCAAGGGCCGAGCACGGCCTACAATGAGCAGTTCTTC.

V is TRBV27 and J is TRBJ2-1, with D unresolved. Germline assignment: CDR1 MNHEY and CDR2 SMNVEV (reference sequence). The V gene lost 5 bases and the J gene lost 8 bases, with 13 bases spanning the gap. The CDR3 contains 13 residues. The CDR3 is CASSKQLRDEQFF. The CDR3, as DNA: TGTGCCAGCAGTAAACAACTTAGGGATGAGCAGTTCTTC.

This clone was seen once. The chain recombines TRBV19 with TRBJ1-6; 8 bases are shared with TRBD1. Trimming at V came to 5 bases and at J to 9 bases, leaving 9 bases not matched to a gene. The CDR3 sequence is 15 residues long. Germline V lookup: CDR1 LNHDA, CDR2 SQIVND (reference sequence). Written as DNA, the CDR3 is TGTGCCAGTAGTCTCGGACAGGGATCAGGTTCACCCCTCCACTTT. Protein sequence: CASSLGQGSGSPLHF.

V and J are TRBV7-2 and TRBJ1-5, with unresolved D. This CDR3 spans 13 amino acids. Germline lookup yields CDR1 SGHTA and CDR2 FQGNSA. V gave up 4 bases and J gave up 3 bases, with 7 bases separating them. The CDR3 DNA sequence: TGTGCCAGCAGCTGGCCAGACAATCAGCCCCAGCATTTT. Residues: CASSWPDNQPQHF.